These 20 T cell receptor beta chains came from one sample sequenced in a study of shared clonotypes between healthy human individuals. Naive CD8 cells comprised CD45RO-negative, CCR7-positively selected cells, excluding terminally differentiated effector memory CD45RA+ cells. Measured with immunoSEQ multiplex PCR; TCRdb has only the in-frame clones, and not every one. Of just over 2,000,000 clones detected, around 96% appear once; the ten largest clones hold around 1.1%. Sequences were obtained from naive CD8+ T cells sorted from blood. These receptors came from a man aged 18 to 30 in good health.

This rearrangement joins TRBV27 to TRBJ2-7; 10 bases line up with TRBD1. Germline V gene lookup returns CDR1 MNHEY and CDR2 SMNVEV (reference sequence). The CDR3 covers 15 residues. V lost 4 bases, J lost 5 bases, and 8 bases stayed unmatched. The CDR3 loop is CASSSRDRGHHEQYF. The DNA of the CDR3 is TGTGCCAGCAGTTCGAGGGACAGGGGCCACCACGAGCAGTACTTC.

The rearrangement joins TRBV27 to TRBJ2-3, with TRBD1 as a possible D gene (5 bases). The CDR3 spans 14 residues. V was shortened by 5 bases and J by 2 bases, with 11 bases between the two germline ends. The germline V gene has CDR1 MNHEY and CDR2 SMNVEV (reference sequence). CDR3: CASSTGHATDTQYF. CDR3 in DNA: TGTGCCAGCAGTACCGGACACGCCACAGATACGCAGTATTTT.

V gene TRBV5-4 combines with J gene TRBJ2-3, with 11 bases fitting TRBD1. The junction had 3 bases not matched to a gene; V was cut back by 0 bases and J by 6 bases. Germline CDR1 SGHNT, CDR2 YYREEE (reference sequence). This CDR3 has 15 residues. The CDR3 DNA sequence: TGTGCCAGCAGCTTGGAAGGGACAGGGGGGGATACGCAGTATTTT. It translates to CASSLEGTGGDTQYF.

This clone was observed once. V usage is TRBV7-9 and J usage is TRBJ2-7; 9 bases match TRBD1. Germline lookup yields CDR1 SEHNR and CDR2 FQNEAQ (reference sequence). The V and J ends lost 5 bases and 1 base, in that order; junction bases with no gene match: 9. The CDR3 loop spans 16 amino acids. The CDR3 bases are TGTGCCAGCAGCCAATTCCCGGGACAGGGTTCCTACGAGCAGTACTTC. Its protein product is CASSQFPGQGSYEQYF.

V is TRBV7-2 and J is TRBJ1-2; no clear D gene. From germline, CDR1 is SGHTA and CDR2 FQGNSA. The CDR3 runs to 13 residues. V gave up 5 bases and J gave up 0 bases, with 7 bases separating them. The CDR3 here is CASSQGTNYGYTF. CDR3 nucleotide sequence: TGTGCCAGCAGCCAAGGGACTAACTATGGCTACACCTTC.

The chain joins TRBV28 to TRBJ2-3; D gene uncertain. Germline CDR1 MDHEN, CDR2 SYDVKM. CDR3 length: 13 amino acids. Trimming stripped 8 bases from V and 2 bases from J, with 11 bases between. The CDR3 DNA is TGTGCCAGCGAGCACCCCCCCACAGATACGCAGTATTTT. It yields the protein CASEHPPTDTQYF.

This chain connects TRBV19 to TRBJ2-1; D may correspond to TRBD1 or TRBD2 (5 bases each). Germline V gives CDR1 LNHDA, CDR2 SQIVND (reference sequence). The V end lost 3 bases, the J end lost 5 bases, and 11 bases lay between the germline ends. The CDR3 totals 14 residues. CDR3: CASSMSGGNNEQFF. The CDR3 DNA sequence: TGTGCCAGTAGTATGTCTGGGGGTAACAATGAGCAGTTCTTC.

Written as DNA, the CDR3 is TGTGCCAGCAGCTCTAGCGGGAGGGCCGACGAGCAGTACTTC. It is translated as CASSSSGRADEQYF. The chain carries TRBV7-2 and TRBJ2-7; the match to TRBD2 covers 12 bases. Germline trimming cut 4 bases from V and 5 bases from J; bases unmatched to any gene: 3. This CDR3 is built from 14 residues. Germline CDR1 is SGHTA and CDR2 is FQGNSA.

The rearrangement joins TRBV6-5 to TRBJ1-1; tentatively, D is TRBD1 (5 bases). The CDR3 covers 12 residues. The germline V gene encodes CDR1 MNHEY and CDR2 SVGAGI. The V gene lost 5 bases and the J gene lost 11 bases, with 15 bases spanning the gap. CDR3 DNA sequence: TGTGCCAGCAGTCCCCGGGGCATGAGGGCTTTCTTT. This encodes CASSPRGMRAFF.

The chain uses TRBV29-1 and TRBJ2-7; TRBD1 matches at 9 bases. The CDR3 has 12 residues. Germline values: CDR1 SQVTM, CDR2 ANQGSEA. With 6 bases clipped from V and 5 bases from J, the junction kept 5 bases outside the gene matches. CDR3 sequence (DNA): TGCAGCGTCGGCGGGACAGGGCACGAGCAGTACTTC. Residues: CSVGGTGHEQYF.

V is TRBV19 and J is TRBJ2-4; tentatively, D is TRBD1 or TRBD2 (5 bases each). CDR3 length: 16 residues. V was cut by 5 bases and J by 6 bases, with 20 bases left in between. Germline assignment: CDR1 LNHDA and CDR2 SQIVND (reference sequence). The CDR3 spells CASSGRLEGMGNIQYF. The CDR3, as DNA: TGTGCCAGTAGTGGACGACTTGAGGGGATGGGAAACATTCAGTACTTC. Complete variable domain (other parts from reference TRBV19 and TRBJ2-4): DGGITQSPKYLFRKEGQNVTLSCEQNLNHDAMYWYRQDPGQGLRLIYYSQIVNDFQKGDIAEGYSVSREKKESFPLTVTSAQKNPTAFYLCASSGRLEGMGNIQYFGAGTRLSVL.

The gene calls are TRBV28 and TRBJ2-5; possibly TRBD1 for D (5 bases). The V end was cut by 5 bases, the J end by 5 bases, with 12 bases between. CDR1 is MDHEN and CDR2 is SYDVKM in the germline V gene. This CDR3 has 13 amino acids. As DNA, the CDR3 is TGTGCCAGCAGTGGCAGGGTACGGGAGACCCAGTACTTC. Residues: CASSGRVRETQYF. Using reference TRBV28 and TRBJ2-5 for the parts outside the CDR3, the full variable domain is DVKVTQSSRYLVKRTGEKVFLECVQDMDHENMFWYRQDPGLGLRLIYFSYDVKMKEKGDIPEGYSVSREKKERFSLILESASTNQTSMYLCASSGRVRETQYFGPGTRLLVL.

The rearrangement uses TRBV19 and TRBJ1-3, with TRBD1 as a possible D gene (5 bases). Germline values: CDR1 LNHDA, CDR2 SQIVND (reference sequence). V dropped 3 bases and J dropped 0 bases, with 9 bases sitting between them. The CDR3 sequence is 15 residues long. The CDR3 nucleotides read TGTGCCAGTAGTATCTGGACAAGCTCTGGAAACACCATATATTTT. Translated: CASSIWTSSGNTIYF.

The chain couples TRBV10-3 to TRBJ2-3, with 13 bases fitting TRBD2. CDR1 ENHRY and CDR2 SYGVKD come from the germline V gene. V gave up 0 bases and J gave up 2 bases; unmatched junction bases: 5. The CDR3 runs 18 residues. This chain's CDR3 is CAISESVGTSGTTDTQYF. CDR3 DNA: TGTGCCATCAGTGAGTCAGTGGGGACTAGCGGGACCACAGATACGCAGTATTTT.

This clone was seen only once. V and J are TRBV11-2 and TRBJ2-7, with 11 nucleotides matching TRBD2. V was pared by 4 bases and J by 0 bases, with 14 bases of the junction left unmatched. The CDR3 spans 19 residues. Germline V CDR1 and CDR2: SGHAT, FQNNGV. Written as DNA, the CDR3 is TGTGCCAGCAGCTCCAGTAGCGGGGGGGCTTTCTTAGACTCCTACGAGCAGTACTTC. Protein: CASSSSSGGAFLDSYEQYF.

The chain uses TRBV4-1 and TRBJ1-5; no clear D gene. Germline loops: CDR1 MGHRA, CDR2 YSYEKL. This CDR3 region has 14 residues. Trimming stripped 2 bases from V and 4 bases from J, with 9 bases between. The CDR3 DNA follows: TGCGCCAGCAGCCAAACGGTGGGGAATCAGCCCCAGCATTTT. Translated, it gives CASSQTVGNQPQHF.

Only one count was recorded for this clone. The CDR3 protein is CASCGDSYEQYF. As DNA, the CDR3 is TGTGCCAGCTGTGGGGACTCCTACGAGCAGTACTTC. This chain joins TRBV7-9 and TRBJ2-7; D remains unclear. Germline V gene lookup returns CDR1 SEHNR and CDR2 FQNEAQ (reference sequence). Trimming cost V 8 bases and J 0 bases, with 8 bases left between them. This CDR3 region has 12 residues. Full variable domain (outside the CDR3, taken from reference TRBV7-9 and TRBJ2-7): DTGVSQNPRHKITKRGQNVTFRCDPISEHNRLYWYRQTLGQGPEFLTYFQNEAQLEKSRLLSDRFSAERPKGSFSTLEIQRTEQGDSAMYLCASCGDSYEQYFGPGTRLTVT.

J is TRBJ2-2 and V is TRBV28, with a tentative D call TRBD2 (7 bases). The germline V and J ends were trimmed by 2 bases and 5 bases, with 15 bases remaining between them. Germline values: CDR1 MDHEN, CDR2 SYDVKM. The CDR3 is 16 residues long. The CDR3 loop reads CASSLPGGDETGELFF. DNA for the CDR3: TGTGCCAGCAGTTTACCGGGGGGCGATGAAACCGGGGAGCTGTTTTTT.

The chain employs TRBV28 and TRBJ1-1; D ambiguous. The CDR3 runs to 13 residues. V dropped 5 bases and J dropped 6 bases, with 13 bases sitting between them. Germline assignment: CDR1 MDHEN and CDR2 SYDVKM. CDR3 in DNA: TGTGCCAGCAGTCTCCGGATGTACGCTGAAGCTTTCTTT. As protein: CASSLRMYAEAFF.

There are a few counts of this clone. The V call is TRBV27, the J call TRBJ1-5, with D unresolved. Germline V CDR1 and CDR2: MNHEY, SMNVEV (reference sequence). The CDR3 has 14 amino acids. Trimming took off 6 bases at V and 4 bases at J, with 13 bases between the two ends. In DNA, the CDR3 is TGTGCCAGCAGGGGTACGGCGGAGAATCAGCCCCAGCATTTT. Translation: CASRGTAENQPQHF.